The 21 T cell receptor beta chains below were found in one sample sequenced in a study of blood T cell repertoires in COVID-19. Sequenced by immunoSEQ multiplex PCR; TCRdb stores in-frame clones only, minus some. Among some 170,000 clones listed, approximately 80% were seen once. The material sequenced was peripheral blood. The receptors come from a woman of 80 years or more with active or convalescent COVID-19.

V is TRBV21-1 and J is TRBJ2-7; the table's TRBD1 call for D was not verified on the DNA. TRBV21-1 is a pseudogene locus. This CDR3 has 17 residues. CDR3 amino acids: CTSIVKAGGASDHEQYF. As DNA, the CDR3 is TGCACCAGCATTGTTAAGGCAGGGGGCGCTTCGGACCACGAGCAGTACTTC.

This clone was found a few times. The CDR3 nucleotides read TGTGCCACCAGTGATTTGCTCACTTTTCGGCCCCAGCATTTT. Protein: CATSDLLTFRPQHF. The chain recombines TRBV24-1 with TRBJ1-5; D is unclear. Germline V gene lookup returns CDR1 KGHDR and CDR2 SFDVKD. V was clipped by 0 bases and J by 9 bases, with 11 bases between them. The CDR3 sequence is 14 residues long.

The DNA for the CDR3 is TGTGCCAGCAGCCTGGGACAGGGGGCAAACTATGGCTACACCTTC. This translates into CASSLGQGANYGYTF. The chain employs TRBV5-6 and TRBJ1-2; TRBD1 matches at 12 bases. V trimming: 4 bases; J trimming: 2 bases; junction bases outside the gene matches: 3. Germline V gene lookup returns CDR1 SGHDT and CDR2 YYEEEE. This CDR3 spans 15 amino acids.

The table lists this clone with a few counts. In nucleotides, the CDR3 is TGTGCCAGCAGCTCAAAATACGGGACAGTTCTCTCCTACGAGCAGTACTTC. Protein: CASSSKYGTVLSYEQYF. The V gene is TRBV5-6, the J gene TRBJ2-7; TRBD1 matches at 7 bases. Germline V gene data show CDR1 as SGHDT and CDR2 as YYEEEE. Losses at the gene ends were 3 bases for V and 0 bases for J; bases not matched to a gene: 12. This CDR3 has 17 amino acids. Drawing the rest from reference TRBV5-6 and TRBJ2-7, the complete variable domain is DAGVTQSPTHLIKTRGQQVTLRCSPKSGHDTVSWYQQALGQGPQFIFQYYEEEERQRGNFPDRFSGHQFPNYSSELNVNALLLGDSALYLCASSSKYGTVLSYEQYFGPGTRLTVT.

This chain joins TRBV18 and TRBJ2-3; D remains ambiguous. Trimming stripped 4 bases from V and 3 bases from J, with 5 bases between. The CDR3 loop spans 12 amino acids. Germline CDR1 is KGHSH and CDR2 is LQKENI. The CDR3 nucleotides read TGTGCCAGCTCACGGGCAACAGATACGCAGTATTTT. It yields the protein CASSRATDTQYF.

The CDR3 here is CASTPRLGGEQFF. In nucleotides, the CDR3 is TGCGCCAGCACCCCCAGGCTGGGGGGTGAGCAGTTCTTC. This chain links TRBV10-1 with TRBJ2-1; D is perhaps TRBD2 (6 bases). This CDR3 comprises 13 residues. Trimming stripped 7 bases from V and 9 bases from J, with 16 bases between. Germline V gives CDR1 WNHNN, CDR2 SYGVQD (reference sequence).

This clone was counted ten times or more. The chain carries TRBV5-1 and TRBJ1-6; D possibly corresponds to TRBD1 (5 bases). Between the trimmed V and J ends, which lost 2 bases and 9 bases, there was a span of 9 bases. Germline CDR1 and CDR2: SGHRS and YFSETQ. The CDR3 runs to 13 residues. The CDR3 DNA reads TGCGCCAGCAGCTTTGACAGACGTTCACCCCTCCACTTT. This encodes CASSFDRRSPLHF.

The CDR3, as DNA: TGTGCCAGCAGTTCGGGACAGGGTGGTGAGCAGTTCTTC. Translated: CASSSGQGGEQFF. This chain joins TRBV7-9 and TRBJ2-1, with 9 positions matching TRBD1. The CDR3 has 13 amino acids. CDR1 and CDR2 (germline): SEHNR, FQNEAQ (reference sequence). V dropped 6 bases and J dropped 9; count of bases not matched to a gene: 6.

The chain has TRBV5-1 and TRBJ1-2; D is unresolved. This CDR3 is 14 amino acids long. Germline V gene data show CDR1 as SGHRS and CDR2 as YFSETQ. Trimming took 4 bases from V and 5 from J, leaving 15 bases between them. CDR3 bases: TGCGCCAGCAGCGAGACGGGAGGAGTGTATGGCTACACCTTC. This sequence encodes CASSETGGVYGYTF. Full variable domain (remainder filled in from reference TRBV5-1 and TRBJ1-2): KAGVTQTPRYLIKTRGQQVTLSCSPISGHRSVSWYQQTPGQGLQFLFEYFSETQRNKGNFPGRFSGRQFSNSRSEMNVSTLELGDSALYLCASSETGGVYGYTFGSGTRLTVV.

The V and J genes are TRBV27 and TRBJ2-3; D ambiguous. CDR1 MNHEY and CDR2 SMNVEV come from the germline V gene (reference sequence). The V and J ends lost 5 bases and 0 bases respectively, with 6 bases between them. The CDR3 covers 13 residues. The CDR3 sequence is CASSPPSTDTQYF. The CDR3 bases are TGTGCCAGCAGTCCTCCTAGCACAGATACGCAGTATTTT.

This chain joins TRBV27 and TRBJ1-2; 9 positions match TRBD1. Germline-derived CDR1 and CDR2 are MNHEY and SMNVEV (reference sequence). V lost 4 bases, J lost 6 bases, and 3 bases stayed unmatched. The CDR3 totals 13 residues. In DNA form, the CDR3 reads TGTGCCAGCAGTTACAGGGGGCCTAATGGCTACACCTTC. Its protein is CASSYRGPNGYTF.

This rearrangement joins TRBV6-5 to TRBJ1-2, with 7 bases fitting TRBD1. This CDR3 is 15 amino acids long. J gave up 0 bases and V 7 bases, and 8 bases lay outside the gene matches. Germline lookup yields CDR1 MNHEY and CDR2 SVGAGI. The CDR3 DNA follows: TGTGCCAGCATCTTCCGACAGGGTACTAACTATGGCTACACCTTC. Residues: CASIFRQGTNYGYTF.

The genes are TRBV18 and TRBJ2-2, with D perhaps TRBD1 (5 bases). This CDR3 is 16 amino acids long. V was cut by 3 bases and J by 3 bases, with 14 bases left in between. Germline V lookup: CDR1 KGHSH, CDR2 LQKENI. CDR3 coding DNA: TGTGCCAGCTCACCCCGTGGGGCAGGTGACACCGGGGAGCTGTTTTTT. Translation: CASSPRGAGDTGELFF. The full variable domain, with the rest looked up from reference TRBV18 and TRBJ2-2, is NAGVMQNPRHLVRRRGQEARLRCSPMKGHSHVYWYRQLPEEGLKFMVYLQKENIIDESGMPKERFSAEFPKEGPSILRIQQVVRGDSAAYFCASSPRGAGDTGELFFGEGSRLTVL.

This clone was counted once. V is TRBV24-1 and J is TRBJ2-3; D is perhaps TRBD1 (6 bases). The V end was cut by 6 bases, the J end by 0 bases, with 9 bases between. From germline, CDR1 is KGHDR and CDR2 SFDVKD. The CDR3 has 14 amino acids. The CDR3 DNA follows: TGTGCCACCAGTACAGGGTCGAGCACAGATACGCAGTATTTT. As protein: CATSTGSSTDTQYF.

The chain links TRBV7-2 to TRBJ1-1; unclear D gene. V lost 3 bases and J 1 base, leaving 9 bases between the germline ends. This CDR3 region has 14 residues. Germline V CDR1 and CDR2: SGHTA, FQGNSA. CDR3 sequence (DNA): TGTGCCAGCAGCTTTCAACATGGGAACACTGAAGCTTTCTTT. Translation gives CASSFQHGNTEAFF.

This rearrangement joins TRBV19 to TRBJ2-7, with 7 bases matching TRBD2. Germline CDR1 and CDR2: LNHDA and SQIVND (reference sequence). Trimming cost V 7 bases and J 1 base; bases outside gene matches: 7. The CDR3 consists of 14 residues. CDR3 region: CASTPGRESYEQYF. The CDR3 DNA reads as TGTGCCAGTACCCCAGGGAGGGAGTCCTACGAGCAGTACTTC.

The rearrangement joins TRBV7-2 to TRBJ1-4; 11 nucleotides align to TRBD1. The CDR3 contains 14 residues. The ends lost 5 bases at V and 9 bases at J; junction bases unmatched: 5. Germline CDR1 is SGHTA and CDR2 is FQGNSA. CDR3 nucleotides: TGTGCCAGCAGCCCGGACAGGGGGCGTAAAAAACTGTTTTTT. Its translation is CASSPDRGRKKLFF. Full variable domain (rest looked up from reference TRBV7-2 and TRBJ1-4): GAGVSQSPSNKVTEKGKDVELRCDPISGHTALYWYRQSLGQGLEFLIYFQGNSAPDKSGLPSDRFSAERTGGSVSTLTIQRTQQEDSAVYLCASSPDRGRKKLFFGSGTQLSVL.

The V gene is TRBV7-8, the J gene TRBJ1-2; 7 nucleotides match TRBD1. With 1 base clipped from V and 4 bases from J, the junction kept 6 bases outside the gene matches. The germline V gene encodes CDR1 SGHVS and CDR2 FQNEAQ. This CDR3 comprises 15 residues. CDR3 amino acids: CASSLGRGGGYGYTF. The CDR3, as DNA: TGTGCCAGCAGCTTAGGGCGAGGGGGCGGCTATGGCTACACCTTC.

V usage is TRBV3-1 (or the pseudogene TRBV3-2) and J usage is TRBJ2-1; 13 bases fit TRBD2. This CDR3 contains 15 residues. Germline CDR1 and CDR2: LGHDT and YNNKEL (reference sequence). The V gene end was trimmed by 3 bases and the J gene end by 6 bases; junction bases not matched to a gene: 2. CDR3 sequence: CASSQGLAGTNEQFF. The CDR3 nucleotides read TGTGCCAGCAGCCAGGGACTAGCGGGAACCAATGAGCAGTTCTTC.

The chain recombines TRBV9 with TRBJ1-6; the match to TRBD1 covers 10 bases. CDR1 is SGDLS, CDR2 YYNGEE, per germline. J lost 6 bases, V lost 0 bases, and 0 bases had no gene match. The CDR3 consists of 15 residues. DNA for the CDR3: TGTGCCAGCAGCGTAGGGGACAGGGGTAATTCACCCCTCCACTTT. It yields the protein CASSVGDRGNSPLHF. Full variable domain (remainder filled in from reference TRBV9 and TRBJ1-6): DSGVTQTPKHLITATGQRVTLRCSPRSGDLSVYWYQQSLDQGLQFLIQYYNGEERAKGNILERFSAQQFPDLHSELNLSSLELGDSALYFCASSVGDRGNSPLHFGNGTRLTVT.

This clone has more than one count but fewer than ten. V gene TRBV27 combines with J gene TRBJ1-5; D unresolved. V lost 6 bases and J lost 5, with 17 bases in between. Germline V gene sequence: CDR1 MNHEY, CDR2 SMNVEV (reference sequence). The CDR3 consists of 15 residues. CDR3 sequence (DNA): TGTGCCAGCAGCCCTCGAGGGCAGAGGGATCAGCCCCAGCATTTT. This encodes CASSPRGQRDQPQHF.